These T cell receptor beta chains were read from a single sample in a study of cytomegalovirus exposure and HLA in healthy donors. Profiled with immunoSEQ multiplex PCR; TCRdb holds only in-frame clones, not every one. The sample contains approximately 130,000 clones, around 72% of which appear only once. The sequenced sample was PBMCs. Receptors were obtained from a human donor in good health. The CDR3 runs from the conserved cysteine through the conserved F or W. Each record gives: J gene, V gene, D gene, clone size, CDR3 protein, CDR3 DNA. The D gene is left open where the match is weak. Clone size is shown for a subset of rows, as once, few, many or a class of expanded clone.

J: TRBJ1-1
V: TRBV11-2
D: TRBD1
size: NA
CDR3: CASSPKDRGDSEAFF
DNA: TGTGCCAGCAGCCCTAAGGACAGGGGTGATTCTGAAGCTTTCTTT

J: TRBJ2-5
V: TRBV5-1
D: TRBD1
size: few
CDR3: CASSGAPGGAGETQYF
DNA: TGCGCCAGCAGTGGTGCACCAGGGGGTGCCGGGGAGACCCAGTACTTC

J: TRBJ1-2
V: TRBV30
D: NA
size: NA
CDR3: CAWTPQGGYGYTF
DNA: TGTGCCTGGACCCCACAGGGTGGGTATGGCTACACCTTC

J: TRBJ2-4
V: TRBV28
D: TRBD1
size: NA
CDR3: CASSLSLGQGKNIQYF
DNA: TGTGCCAGCAGTTTATCTCTCGGACAGGGCAAAAACATTCAGTACTTC

J: TRBJ1-1
V: TRBV6-5
D: NA
size: NA
CDR3: CASSYGVTGRTEAFF
DNA: TGTGCCAGCAGTTACGGCGTTACAGGGCGTACTGAAGCTTTCTTT

J: TRBJ2-2
V: TRBV7-2
D: TRBD1
size: few
CDR3: CASSFRPQGGQANTGELFF
DNA: TGTGCCAGCAGCTTCCGACCCCAGGGGGGACAGGCGAACACCGGGGAGCTGTTTTTT

J: TRBJ2-3
V: TRBV14
D: NA
size: NA
CDR3: CASSQVEPSTDTQYF
DNA: TGTGCCAGCAGCCAAGTTGAGCCTAGCACAGATACGCAGTATTTT

J: TRBJ2-7
V: TRBV25-1
D: TRBD1
size: NA
CDR3: CASSGGQGMYF
DNA: TGTGCCAGCAGTGGCGGACAGGGGATGTACTTC

J: TRBJ2-3
V: TRBV7-3
D: NA
size: NA
CDR3: CASSLARADTQYF
DNA: TGTGCCAGCAGCTTAGCGAGGGCAGATACGCAGTATTTT

J: TRBJ2-7
V: TRBV7-9
D: NA
size: NA
CDR3: CASSSGMIGYEQYF
DNA: TGTGCCAGCAGCTCAGGGATGATCGGCTACGAGCAGTACTTC

J: TRBJ2-2
V: TRBV7-9
D: TRBD1
size: NA
CDR3: CASSLVDRGRGPGELFF
DNA: TGTGCCAGCAGCTTAGTCGACAGGGGGCGCGGACCCGGGGAGCTGTTTTTT

J: TRBJ1-1
V: TRBV6-5
D: NA
size: NA
CDR3: CASGRGGTEAFF
DNA: TGTGCCAGCGGGCGCGGAGGCACTGAAGCTTTCTTT

J: TRBJ2-5
V: TRBV9
D: TRBD2
size: NA
CDR3: CASSPTSGGYGTQYF
DNA: TGTGCCAGCAGCCCGACTAGCGGGGGATATGGGACCCAGTACTTC

J: TRBJ1-4
V: TRBV7-2
D: NA
size: NA
CDR3: CASSSTTPGQTEKLFF
DNA: TGTGCCAGCAGCTCGACGACTCCCGGACAGACCGAAAAACTGTTTTTT

J: TRBJ1-1
V: TRBV19
D: NA
size: few
CDR3: CASRYQGSGTEAFF
DNA: TGTGCCAGTAGATATCAGGGAAGTGGCACTGAAGCTTTCTTT

J: TRBJ1-2
V: TRBV6-6
D: TRBD1
size: NA
CDR3: CASSSDRGFSYTF
DNA: TGTGCCAGCAGTTCGGACAGGGGGTTTAGCTACACCTTC

J: TRBJ1-6
V: TRBV2
D: NA
size: NA
CDR3: CAEGGVPLHF
DNA: TGTGCCGAAGGGGGGGTACCCCTCCACTTT

J: TRBJ2-3
V: TRBV30
D: NA
size: NA
CDR3: CAWRAGTIADTQYF
DNA: TGTGCCTGGAGAGCAGGTACGATTGCGGATACGCAGTATTTT

J: TRBJ2-1
V: TRBV10-1
D: NA
size: NA
CDR3: CARANSSYNEQFF
DNA: TGCGCCAGGGCTAACAGCTCCTACAATGAGCAGTTCTTC

J: TRBJ2-7
V: TRBV11-1
D: NA
size: NA
CDR3: CASSLRDEQYF
DNA: TGTGCCAGCAGCTTACGGGACGAGCAGTACTTC

J: TRBJ2-7
V: TRBV10-3
D: TRBD1
size: NA
CDR3: CATGLTGNYEQYF
DNA: TGTGCCACTGGATTGACAGGGAACTACGAGCAGTACTTC

J: TRBJ2-2
V: TRBV2
D: TRBD1
size: few
CDR3: CASSKRDSHTGELFF
DNA: TGTGCCAGCAGTAAACGGGACAGTCACACCGGGGAGCTGTTTTTT

J: TRBJ1-2
V: TRBV28
D: TRBD1
size: NA
CDR3: CASSAPGQGGYTF
DNA: TGTGCCAGCAGCGCACCGGGACAGGGTGGCTACACCTTC

J: TRBJ2-2
V: TRBV6-1
D: TRBD2
size: NA
CDR3: CASSEGGLASYTGELFF
DNA: TGTGCCAGCAGTGAAGGCGGACTAGCATCATATACCGGGGAGCTGTTTTTT

J: TRBJ2-1
V: TRBV4-3
D: NA
size: NA
CDR3: CASSQGAGFSYNEQFF
DNA: TGCGCCAGCAGCCAAGGGGCGGGGTTCTCCTACAATGAGCAGTTCTTC

J: TRBJ2-7
V: TRBV7-9
D: NA
size: NA
CDR3: CASSLDVRGYEQYF
DNA: TGTGCCAGCAGCTTAGACGTTAGGGGCTACGAGCAGTACTTC

J: TRBJ2-4
V: TRBV7-2
D: NA
size: NA
CDR3: CASTVGGNIQYF
DNA: TGTGCCAGCACCGTCGGCGGAAACATTCAGTACTTC

J: TRBJ2-5
V: TRBV5-4
D: TRBD1
size: NA
CDR3: CASSSKIGGGETQYF
DNA: TGTGCCAGCAGCTCAAAAATAGGGGGCGGGGAGACCCAGTACTTC

J: TRBJ2-1
V: TRBV28
D: NA
size: NA
CDR3: CASSFEWGDNEQFF
DNA: TGTGCCAGCAGTTTTGAATGGGGAGACAATGAGCAGTTCTTC